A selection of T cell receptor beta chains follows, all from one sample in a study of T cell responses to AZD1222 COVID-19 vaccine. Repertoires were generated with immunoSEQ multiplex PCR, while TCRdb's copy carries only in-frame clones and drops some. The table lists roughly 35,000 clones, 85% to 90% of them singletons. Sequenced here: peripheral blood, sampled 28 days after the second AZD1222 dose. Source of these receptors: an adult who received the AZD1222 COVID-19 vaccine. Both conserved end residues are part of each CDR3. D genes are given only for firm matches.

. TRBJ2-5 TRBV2 CASSRGETQYF
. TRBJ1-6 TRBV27 CASSFSGSYNSPLHF
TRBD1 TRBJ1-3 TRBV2 CASSGRDSGNTIYF
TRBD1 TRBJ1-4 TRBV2 CASSRDRGEKLFF
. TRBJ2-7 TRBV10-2 CASLPTGTYPYEQYF
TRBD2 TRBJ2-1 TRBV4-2 CASSQAGTSGSNEQFF
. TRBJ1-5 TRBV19 CASSKGGDGNQPQHF
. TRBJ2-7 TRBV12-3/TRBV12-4 CASSGASLDEQYF
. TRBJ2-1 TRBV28 CASSPRIVRDEQFF
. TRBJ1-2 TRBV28 CASSFGRVNYGYTF
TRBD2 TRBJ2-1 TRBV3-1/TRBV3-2 CASSRRLTSGSNEQFF
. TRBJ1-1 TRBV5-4 CASSLHLDTEAFF
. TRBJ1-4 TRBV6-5 CASMGWGEKLFF
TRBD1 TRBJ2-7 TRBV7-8 CASSLAGRGTGIVEQYF
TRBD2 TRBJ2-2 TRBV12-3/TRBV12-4 CASREGPTGELFF
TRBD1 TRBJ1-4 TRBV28 CASSAQGVGNEKLFF
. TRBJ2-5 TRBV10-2 CASSESAETQYF
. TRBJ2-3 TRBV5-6 CASSLSWARRTDTQYF
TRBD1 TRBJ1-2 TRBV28 CASSPHRTGHYGYTF
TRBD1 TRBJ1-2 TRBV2 CASRIGTASSNYGYTF
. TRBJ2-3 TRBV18 CASSPGIDTQYF
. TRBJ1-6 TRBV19 CASTISSYNSPLHF
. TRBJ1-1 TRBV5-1 CASSSSGLNTEAFF
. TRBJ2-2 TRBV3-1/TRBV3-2 CASSPYTGELFF
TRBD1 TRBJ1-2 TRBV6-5 CASSNGQGAGYGYTF
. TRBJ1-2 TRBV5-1 CASCYDGQYGYTF
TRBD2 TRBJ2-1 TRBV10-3 CAISGAGGHGEQFF
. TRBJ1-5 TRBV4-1 CASSQDGTVNQPQHF
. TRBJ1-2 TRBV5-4 CASSLDLSAETYGYTF
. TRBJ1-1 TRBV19 CASSISVTNTEAFF
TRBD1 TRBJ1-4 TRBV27 CASSSAWTGGAWRRKLFF
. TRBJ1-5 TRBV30 CAWNRNRDQPQHF